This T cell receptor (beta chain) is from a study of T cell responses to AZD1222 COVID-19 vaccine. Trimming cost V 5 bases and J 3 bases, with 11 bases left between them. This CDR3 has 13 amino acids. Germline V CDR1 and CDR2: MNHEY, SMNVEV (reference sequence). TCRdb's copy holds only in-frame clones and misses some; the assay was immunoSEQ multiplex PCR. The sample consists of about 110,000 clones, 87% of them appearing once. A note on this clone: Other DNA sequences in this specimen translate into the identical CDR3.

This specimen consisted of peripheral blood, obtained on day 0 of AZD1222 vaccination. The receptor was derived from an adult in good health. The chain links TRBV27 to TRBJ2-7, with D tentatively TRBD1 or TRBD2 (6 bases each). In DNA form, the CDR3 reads TGTGCCAGCAGTGCGGGACAAAACTACGAGCAGTACTTC. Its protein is CASSAGQNYEQYF.